The 23 T cell receptor beta chains below come from one sample, sequenced in a study of T cells in Graves' hyperthyroidism and ophthalmopathy. From RNA transcripts, TCR beta CDR3 regions were amplified. HTBI primers were used for first-round RT-PCR of the TCR CDR3. One entry per CDR3 protein, called by TCRdb with MiXCR from the multiplex PCR reads. The sample has some 460,000 distinct CDR3 sequences, 15% to 19% seen once. The material sequenced was blood. Every receptor here comes from a woman between 18 and 29 years old with Graves' hyperthyroidism.

The sample holds a few counts of this clonotype. The rearrangement links TRBV11-3 to TRBJ2-2; 10 positions agree with TRBD2. Unmatched junction bases numbered 9, after V lost 8 bases and J lost 0 bases. The germline V gene has CDR1 SGHNT and CDR2 YENEEA. The CDR3 loop spans 17 amino acids. The CDR3 reads CASQGLAGDANTGELFF. Here the CDR3 DNA reads TGTGCCAGCCAGGGCCTAGCGGGGGACGCGAACACCGGGGAGCTGTTTTTT. Full variable domain (missing parts from reference TRBV11-3 and TRBJ2-2): EAGVVQSPRYKIIEKKQPVAFWCNPISGHNTLYWYLQNLGQGPELLIRYENEEAVDDSQLPKDRFSAERLKGVDSTLKIQPAELGDSAVYLCASQGLAGDANTGELFFGEGSRLTVL.

This clonotype was recorded at least ten times. One end of the junction varies from germline; a read error may be responsible. The chain combines TRBV18 with TRBJ1-4; D unresolved. This CDR3 comprises 14 residues. Per the germline V gene, CDR1 is KGHSH and CDR2 is LQKENI. CDR3 loop: CASSPLGDNEKLFF. CDR3 bases: TGTGCCAGCTCCCCACTGGGAGATAATGAAAAACTGTTTTTT.

Details on this clonotype: This may arise from a read error, as a much more abundant clone is one base away. This chain connects TRBV27 to TRBJ1-6, with D perhaps matching TRBD1 (5 bases). CDR3 length: 13 amino acids. V lost 6 bases and J 9 bases, leaving 12 bases between the germline ends. CDR1 and CDR2 (germline): MNHEY, SMNVEV (reference sequence). The CDR3 sequence: CASSRTLGSPLHF. DNA of the CDR3: TGTGCCAGCAGCCGGACATTAGGTTCACCCCTCCACTTT.

This clonotype was found a few times. J is TRBJ2-5 and V is TRBV6-5; D could derive from TRBD1 or TRBD2 (5 bases each). The CDR3 consists of 13 residues. V dropped 2 bases and J dropped 4 bases, with 8 bases sitting between them. Germline CDR1 is MNHEY and CDR2 is SVGAGI. DNA of the CDR3: TGTGCCAGCAGTTACGGGGGAAGAGAGACCCAGTACTTC. Encoded protein: CASSYGGRETQYF.

The rearrangement joins TRBV6-2 or TRBV6-3 to TRBJ2-7; D is perhaps TRBD1 or TRBD2 (5 bases each). This CDR3 comprises 14 residues. V lost 2 bases to trimming and J lost 3 bases, with 11 bases between them. The germline V gene encodes CDR1 MNHEY and CDR2 SVGEGT. The CDR3 DNA follows: TGTGCCAGCAGTTACGGGACCGCCTTCTACGAGCAGTACTTC. Its protein is CASSYGTAFYEQYF.

This clonotype was counted at least ten times. The DNA of the CDR3 is TGTGCCAGCGCCGGGACAGGAACCTACGAGCAGTACTTC. This encodes CASAGTGTYEQYF. The V call is TRBV2, the J call TRBJ2-7, with 8 bases lining up with TRBD1. V shed 8 bases, J shed 2 bases, and the junction held 5 bases outside the gene matches. Germline values: CDR1 SNHLY, CDR2 FYNNEI. The CDR3 has 13 residues. The whole variable domain, remainder taken from reference TRBV2 and TRBJ2-7, is EPEVTQTPSHQVTQMGQEVILRCVPISNHLYFYWYRQILGQKVEFLVSFYNNEISEKSEIFDDQFSVERPDGSNFTLKIRSTKLEDSAMYFCASAGTGTYEQYFGPGTRLTVT.

This clonotype was observed at least ten times. The chain recombines TRBV9 with TRBJ1-2; 7 bases are a match to TRBD1. Germline V CDR1 and CDR2: SGDLS, YYNGEE. The CDR3 sequence is 15 residues long. The V and J ends lost 4 bases and 3 bases, in that order; junction bases with no gene match: 9. This CDR3 reads CASSPQQGSYYGYTF. The CDR3 region has the DNA TGTGCCAGCAGCCCACAACAGGGGTCTTACTATGGCTACACCTTC.

There are many counts of this clonotype. As DNA, the CDR3 is TGTGCCAGCAAATCAGGAGACACCGGGGAGCTGTTTTTT. It is translated as CASKSGDTGELFF. The chain combines TRBV11-3 with TRBJ2-2; no firm D call. Germline CDR1 reads SGHNT; CDR2 reads YENEEA. V was clipped by 7 bases and J by 3 bases, with 9 bases between them. The CDR3 consists of 13 residues.

In regard to this clonotype: With a much larger clone just one base away, this may be a read error. The CDR3: CASSEGADYTDTQYF. The DNA of the CDR3 is TGTGCCAGCAGCGAGGGGGCGGATTACACAGATACGCAGTATTTT. The V call is TRBV7-2, the J call TRBJ2-3, with 7 bases fitting TRBD1. Germline V gives CDR1 SGHTA, CDR2 FQGNSA. V was clipped by 5 bases and J by 2 bases; unmatched bases: 7. CDR3 length: 15 residues.

Notes on this clonotype: Being one base from a much bigger clone, this may be a read error. The chain has TRBV20-1 and TRBJ2-7; 7 nucleotides align to TRBD1. This CDR3 is 14 amino acids long. CDR1 is DFQATT, CDR2 SNEGSKA, per germline (reference sequence). The trim removed 4 bases at V and 6 bases at J, leaving 12 bases unmatched. CDR3 coding DNA: TGCAGTGCTAAAGGTACAGGGGTCCAGGTCGAGCAGTACTTC. This encodes CSAKGTGVQVEQYF.

This clonotype was seen many times. The CDR3, as DNA: TGTGCCAGCAGTTACGCCGGGACTAGCGGGGACGAGACCCAGTACTTC. It is translated as CASSYAGTSGDETQYF. This sequence joins TRBV6-6 and TRBJ2-5; 13 bases are shared with TRBD2. CDR3 length equals 16 residues. With V trimmed by 2 bases and J by 5 bases, 5 bases remained unmatched. Germline V gene data show CDR1 as MNHNY and CDR2 as SVGAGI (reference sequence).

Many counts were recorded for this clonotype. The chain combines TRBV27 with TRBJ2-7, with 9 bases that match TRBD2. Germline CDR1 is MNHEY and CDR2 is SMNVEV (reference sequence). This CDR3 spans 15 amino acids. The J segment lost 1 base and the V segment lost 6 bases, leaving 7 bases of the junction unmatched. The CDR3, as DNA: TGTGCCAGCAGGGATAGACTAGCGGTATCCTACGAGCAGTACTTC. This encodes CASRDRLAVSYEQYF.

This clonotype showed up many times. The CDR3 sequence is CASSIIWWADNEQFF. The CDR3 nucleotides read TGTGCCAGCAGTATAATTTGGTGGGCGGACAATGAGCAGTTCTTC. The chain carries TRBV6-1 and TRBJ2-1, with D unresolved. The CDR3 runs to 15 residues. Per germline, CDR1 MNHNS and CDR2 SASEGT. V was trimmed by 5 bases and J by 5 bases, leaving 16 bases between them.

The chain carries TRBV9 and TRBJ1-5, with TRBD1 as a possible D gene (5 bases). The CDR3 has 13 residues. V was cut by 2 bases and J by 3 bases, with 6 bases left in between. The germline V gene has CDR1 SGDLS and CDR2 YYNGEE. The CDR3 sequence is CASSVDINQPQHF. The CDR3 DNA is TGTGCCAGCAGCGTGGACATCAATCAGCCCCAGCATTTT.

There are many counts of this clonotype. The rearrangement links TRBV28 to TRBJ1-5, with TRBD1 as a possible D gene (6 bases). The CDR3 is 13 residues long. Germline V gene data show CDR1 as MDHEN and CDR2 as SYDVKM. V was shortened by 6 bases and J by 9 bases, with 15 bases between the two germline ends. CDR3 nucleotides: TGTGCCAGCAGCCTTACAGGGTATTGGCCCCAGCATTTT. Translation: CASSLTGYWPQHF.

This clonotype has a count of ten or more. The V call is TRBV6-1, the J call TRBJ2-1, with 10 bases matching TRBD2. Germline V gene sequence: CDR1 MNHNS, CDR2 SASEGT. V shed 6 bases, J shed 9 bases, and the junction held 11 bases outside the gene matches. The CDR3 runs 15 residues. The CDR3 DNA reads as TGTGCCAGCAGCCCGCTAGCGGGAGAAGTGGGTGAGCAGTTCTTC. This encodes CASSPLAGEVGEQFF.

This clonotype was seen at least ten times. The DNA of the CDR3 is TGCAGTGCTTCTTTAAAGAAGACCTCTAACTATGGCTACACCTTC. This sequence encodes CSASLKKTSNYGYTF. The chain has TRBV20-1 and TRBJ1-2; no clear D. CDR1 is DFQATT and CDR2 is SNEGSKA in the germline V gene (reference sequence). Trimming shortened V by 5 bases and J by 0 bases, and 16 bases separated the two germline ends. The CDR3 covers 15 residues.

This clonotype was recorded only once. This chain links TRBV2 with TRBJ2-7, with D possibly being TRBD1 (6 bases). Trimming took 4 bases from V and 2 from J, leaving 21 bases between them. CDR3 length: 17 amino acids. Germline assignment: CDR1 SNHLY and CDR2 FYNNEI. CDR3 sequence (DNA): TGTGCCAGCAGTGGGGGGCTGGTGTTGGTACCAACCTACGAGCAGTACTTC. It translates to CASSGGLVLVPTYEQYF.

This clonotype was detected only a few times. This chain joins TRBV27 and TRBJ1-5, with no clear D. Trimming left V 2 bases short and J 7 bases short, with 9 bases between. The CDR3 runs 13 residues. The germline CDR1 and CDR2 sequences are MNHEY and SMNVEV (reference sequence). CDR3: CASSLKFWQPQHF. As DNA, the CDR3 is TGTGCCAGCAGTTTAAAGTTCTGGCAGCCCCAGCATTTT.

This clonotype was observed at least ten times. The chain recombines TRBV5-1 with TRBJ1-4; D is uncertain. Trimming removed 0 bases at V and 4 bases at J, with 7 bases between. The CDR3 has 14 amino acids. The germline V gene encodes CDR1 SGHRS and CDR2 YFSETQ. The CDR3 bases are TGCGCCAGCAGCTTGGCGGCAGATAATGAAAAACTGTTTTTT. The encoded protein is CASSLAADNEKLFF. The whole variable domain, filled in from reference TRBV5-1 and TRBJ1-4, reads KAGVTQTPRYLIKTRGQQVTLSCSPISGHRSVSWYQQTPGQGLQFLFEYFSETQRNKGNFPGRFSGRQFSNSRSEMNVSTLELGDSALYLCASSLAADNEKLFFGSGTQLSVL.

This clonotype showed up many times. The chain employs TRBV6-1 and TRBJ2-1; 14 positions agree with TRBD2. Germline-derived CDR1 and CDR2 are MNHNS and SASEGT. This CDR3 is 16 amino acids long. The CDR3, as DNA: TGTGCAGGGACTAGCGGGAGCGCAAACATCTACAATGAGCAGTTCTTC. It encodes CAGTSGSANIYNEQFF.

The chain has TRBV6-1 and TRBJ1-1, with TRBD1 as a possible D gene (6 bases). Deletions cut 8 bases from V and 4 bases from J, with 20 bases between. In germline, CDR1 is MNHNS, CDR2 SASEGT. This CDR3 contains 15 residues. DNA for the CDR3: TGTGCCAGCGGACGAACAGGGTCAATGAGCACTGAAGCTTTCTTT. This sequence encodes CASGRTGSMSTEAFF.

J is TRBJ2-3 and V is TRBV6-4; D gene uncertain. The length of the CDR3 is 16 residues. Germline V lookup: CDR1 MRHNA, CDR2 SNTAGT. Between the trimmed V and J ends, which lost 11 bases and 0 bases, there was a span of 21 bases. The CDR3 here is CAPQGAGGSSTDTQYF. CDR3 in DNA: TGTGCCCCCCAAGGTGCAGGTGGATCTAGCACAGATACGCAGTATTTT.